These 25 T cell receptor beta chains came from one sample sequenced in a study of blood T cell repertoires in COVID-19. Sequencing was performed with immunoSEQ multiplex PCR; in TCRdb, only in-frame clones are kept and a portion is missing. The repertoire consists of over 250,000 clones, with around 87% occurring once and the leading ten covering more than 1.3%. The sequencing sample was made of peripheral blood. The receptors derive from a woman in her thirties or forties who had recovered from COVID-19.

This clone was seen a few times. The rearrangement joins TRBV3-1 (or the pseudogene TRBV3-2) to TRBJ1-1, with 8 bases identical to TRBD1. With V trimmed by 4 bases and J by 0 bases, 10 bases remained unmatched. The CDR3 has 17 amino acids. The V gene's germline CDR1 is LGHDT and CDR2 YNNKEL (reference sequence). This CDR3 reads CASSPDGQGIMNTEAFF. In DNA, the CDR3 is TGTGCCAGCAGCCCTGACGGACAGGGTATAATGAACACTGAAGCTTTCTTT.

CDR3 DNA sequence: TGTGCCAGCAACCGGGAGGGACAGAACTCTGGAAACACCATATATTTT. Protein: CASNREGQNSGNTIYF. The chain is built from TRBV9 and TRBJ1-3; 7 bases line up with TRBD1. Germline CDR1 and CDR2: SGDLS and YYNGEE. There are 16 residues in the CDR3. J was trimmed by 0 bases and V by 6 bases; bases with no gene match: 9.

This clone has just one count. The chain is built from TRBV2 and TRBJ1-1; D possibly corresponds to TRBD1 (6 bases). CDR3 length: 13 amino acids. Germline V CDR1 and CDR2: SNHLY, FYNNEI. V lost 5 bases to trimming and J lost 2 bases, with 9 bases between them. In DNA form, the CDR3 reads TGTGCCAGCAGTAGACAGGTTAACACTGAAGCTTTCTTT. As protein: CASSRQVNTEAFF.

On this clone itself: This specimen includes other DNA sequences encoding the same CDR3. The chain recombines TRBV6-5 with TRBJ1-2; D remains unclear. Germline values: CDR1 MNHEY, CDR2 SVGAGI. This CDR3 has 13 amino acids. With 5 bases removed from V and 3 bases from J, the gap between germline ends came to 10 bases. CDR3 bases: TGTGCCAGCAGTCCCCGGGAAGACTATGGCTACACCTTC. Amino acids: CASSPREDYGYTF.

The chain couples TRBV25-1 to TRBJ1-2; the D gene is possibly TRBD1 (6 bases). The CDR3 length is 17 residues. V was trimmed by 8 bases and J by 2 bases, leaving 24 bases between them. Germline V lookup: CDR1 MGHDK, CDR2 SYGVNS. The CDR3 DNA reads TGTGCCAGCTCCCCAAGGGAGGGTCGACAGGCGAACTATGGCTACACCTTC. It specifies CASSPREGRQANYGYTF.

This sequence joins TRBV9 and TRBJ2-7; TRBD1 matches 9 bases. Germline V gives CDR1 SGDLS, CDR2 YYNGEE. J gave up 3 bases and V 0 bases, and 7 bases lay outside the gene matches. The length of the CDR3 is 16 residues. The CDR3 reads CASSVGWGQGNYEQYF. The CDR3 coding sequence is TGTGCCAGCAGCGTAGGGTGGGGACAGGGAAACTACGAGCAGTACTTC.

J is TRBJ2-1 and V is TRBV7-9, with 11 bases identical to TRBD1. The CDR3 has 15 residues. The J segment lost 6 bases and the V segment lost 5 bases, leaving 6 bases of the junction unmatched. Germline CDR1 and CDR2: SEHNR and FQNEAQ (reference sequence). CDR3 bases: TGTGCCAGCAGCCCGGGCGGGACAGGGGGCAATGAGCAGTTCTTC. Protein sequence: CASSPGGTGGNEQFF. The full variable domain, rest sourced from reference TRBV7-9 and TRBJ2-1, is DTGVSQNPRHKITKRGQNVTFRCDPISEHNRLYWYRQTLGQGPEFLTYFQNEAQLEKSRLLSDRFSAERPKGSFSTLEIQRTEQGDSAMYLCASSPGGTGGNEQFFGPGTRLTVL.

The chain carries TRBV19 and TRBJ1-1; D is perhaps TRBD1 (5 bases). Trimming pared 3 bases from V and 4 bases from J, leaving 15 bases between. The germline V gene encodes CDR1 LNHDA and CDR2 SQIVND (reference sequence). CDR3 length equals 15 residues. The CDR3 DNA is TGTGCCAGTAGTATGGGCCCTACAGGCGTCACTGAAGCTTTCTTT. It is translated as CASSMGPTGVTEAFF.

As for this clone: One junction end does not reproduce the germline sequence, and a read error may be involved. The chain employs TRBV15 and TRBJ2-7; TRBD1 agrees at 7 bases. This CDR3 region has 13 residues. Germline CDR1 reads LNHNV; CDR2 reads YYDKDF (reference sequence). This CDR3 is CATSGGTTGSLRF. The CDR3 nucleotides are TGTGCCACCAGCGGGGGAACGACAGGGTCTTTGCGCTTC.

This rearrangement joins TRBV5-1 to TRBJ2-5; D is perhaps TRBD1 (5 bases). There are 16 residues in the CDR3. The V gene lost 3 bases and the J gene lost 0 bases, with 15 bases spanning the gap. Germline V gene sequence: CDR1 SGHRS, CDR2 YFSETQ. The CDR3 sequence is CASSSAPGAHQETQYF. The CDR3 DNA follows: TGCGCCAGCAGCTCGGCCCCTGGGGCCCACCAAGAGACCCAGTACTTC.

DNA for the CDR3: TGTGCCAGCAGTCCCCACATGTCTGGGGCCAACGTCCTGACTTTC. Translation gives CASSPHMSGANVLTF. The gene calls are TRBV6-5 and TRBJ2-6; D is undetermined. The CDR3 loop spans 15 amino acids. Germline CDR1 MNHEY, CDR2 SVGAGI. V lost 5 bases, J lost 1 base, and 9 bases lay in between.

The chain links TRBV5-1 to TRBJ1-2; possibly TRBD1 for D (5 bases). V dropped 1 base and J dropped 2 bases, with 9 bases sitting between them. This CDR3 is built from 14 residues. The germline V gene encodes CDR1 SGHRS and CDR2 YFSETQ. CDR3 sequence: CASSLFGGNYGYTF. CDR3 bases: TGCGCCAGCAGCTTGTTCGGGGGGAACTATGGCTACACCTTC.

V usage is TRBV7-2 and J usage is TRBJ2-7; 8 bases are shared with TRBD1. CDR1 and CDR2 from the germline V gene are SGHTA and FQGNSA. The V gene end was trimmed by 5 bases and the J gene end by 2 bases; junction bases not matched to a gene: 5. The CDR3 consists of 14 residues. The DNA for the CDR3 is TGTGCCAGCAGCAGGGACAGGTTCACCTACGAGCAGTACTTC. This translates into CASSRDRFTYEQYF.

This chain uses TRBV2 with TRBJ1-6; D unresolved. The CDR3 runs 15 residues. Trimming took 7 bases from V and 7 from J, leaving 17 bases between them. The germline V gene has CDR1 SNHLY and CDR2 FYNNEI. Written as DNA, the CDR3 is TGTGCCAGCAAGAGGAGTGGCGGGTTAAATTCACCCCTCCACTTT. This codes for CASKRSGGLNSPLHF.

This chain uses TRBV2 with TRBJ2-7; 11 bases align to TRBD2. Germline V gene data show CDR1 as SNHLY and CDR2 as FYNNEI. The CDR3 consists of 15 residues. Unmatched junction bases numbered 7, after V lost 6 bases and J lost 3 bases. In DNA, the CDR3 is TGTGCCAGCAGGCCACTAGCGGGGGCCGACTACGAGCAGTACTTC. This sequence encodes CASRPLAGADYEQYF.

This clone was counted once. The chain links TRBV5-1 to TRBJ2-1; 10 bases align to TRBD2. The V and J ends lost 4 bases and 4 bases, in that order; junction bases with no gene match: 11. Germline-derived CDR1 and CDR2 are SGHRS and YFSETQ. The length of the CDR3 is 17 residues. The CDR3 DNA is TGCGCCAGCAGCGCAGAACTAGCGGGGACCCTATACAATGAGCAGTTCTTC. Residues: CASSAELAGTLYNEQFF.

The chain employs TRBV7-2 and TRBJ2-1; 12 bases are a match to TRBD2. CDR1 and CDR2 from the germline V gene are SGHTA and FQGNSA. The trim removed 5 bases at V and 7 bases at J, leaving 12 bases unmatched. The CDR3 is made up of 17 amino acids. The CDR3 reads CASSRSSTSGGLNEQFF. CDR3 nucleotide sequence: TGTGCCAGCAGCCGCTCCTCCACTAGCGGGGGGTTGAATGAGCAGTTCTTC.

The chain employs TRBV5-1 and TRBJ2-7; the D gene is possibly TRBD1 (5 bases). The CDR3 sequence is 15 residues long. V gave up 0 bases and J gave up 2 bases, with 12 bases separating them. From germline, CDR1 is SGHRS and CDR2 YFSETQ. CDR3 in amino acids: CASSLAAGITYEQYF. The CDR3 DNA reads as TGCGCCAGCAGCTTGGCCGCAGGGATCACCTACGAGCAGTACTTC. Combining the CDR3 with reference TRBV5-1 and TRBJ2-7 gives the whole variable domain KAGVTQTPRYLIKTRGQQVTLSCSPISGHRSVSWYQQTPGQGLQFLFEYFSETQRNKGNFPGRFSGRQFSNSRSEMNVSTLELGDSALYLCASSLAAGITYEQYFGPGTRLTVT.

V gene TRBV9 combines with J gene TRBJ1-2; possible D gene TRBD1, 6 bases. In germline, CDR1 is SGDLS, CDR2 YYNGEE. This CDR3 is 13 amino acids long. Between the trimmed V and J ends, which lost 7 bases and 7 bases, there was a span of 17 bases. The CDR3 sequence: CASGGGRPLGYTF. CDR3 coding DNA: TGTGCCAGCGGCGGGGGGCGTCCCCTTGGCTACACCTTC.

The chain is built from TRBV3-1 (or the pseudogene TRBV3-2) and TRBJ2-2, with TRBD2 matching 11 bases. The junction had 8 bases not matched to a gene; V was cut back by 4 bases and J by 4 bases. The CDR3 length is 17 residues. Germline assignment: CDR1 LGHDT and CDR2 YNNKEL (reference sequence). CDR3 in amino acids: CASSPGGLAEITGELFF. CDR3 DNA: TGTGCCAGCAGCCCCGGGGGACTAGCGGAGATCACCGGGGAGCTGTTTTTT.

The chain uses TRBV19 and TRBJ2-3; a possible D gene is TRBD2 (5 bases). V lost 3 bases to trimming and J lost 4 bases, with 11 bases between them. Germline loops: CDR1 LNHDA, CDR2 SQIVND (reference sequence). The CDR3 spans 14 residues. CDR3 in DNA: TGTGCCAGTAGTATCTCGGGGAAAGCAGATACGCAGTATTTT. Its translation: CASSISGKADTQYF.

J is TRBJ2-6 and V is TRBV2; 9 bases agree with TRBD1. Trimming removed 4 bases from V and 0 bases from J; junction bases left unmatched: 7. Germline loops: CDR1 SNHLY, CDR2 FYNNEI. The CDR3 has 18 amino acids. The CDR3 reads CASSGRTGAPSGANVLTF. Here the CDR3 DNA reads TGTGCCAGCAGTGGGCGGACAGGGGCTCCCTCTGGGGCCAACGTCCTGACTTTC. The full variable domain, rest sourced from reference TRBV2 and TRBJ2-6, is EPEVTQTPSHQVTQMGQEVILRCVPISNHLYFYWYRQILGQKVEFLVSFYNNEISEKSEIFDDQFSVERPDGSNFTLKIRSTKLEDSAMYFCASSGRTGAPSGANVLTFGAGSRLTVL.

The chain is built from TRBV9 and TRBJ2-3, with D tentatively TRBD1 (5 bases). CDR3 length: 16 residues. The germline gives CDR1 SGDLS, CDR2 YYNGEE. The germline V and J ends were trimmed by 4 bases and 4 bases, with 19 bases remaining between them. CDR3 region: CASSPQGLQTPDTQYF. The CDR3 bases are TGTGCCAGCAGCCCCCAGGGTCTCCAAACACCAGATACGCAGTATTTT.

This clone showed up just once. The chain combines TRBV9 with TRBJ1-1; D unclear. The germline gives CDR1 SGDLS, CDR2 YYNGEE. The germline V and J ends were trimmed by 4 bases and 3 bases, with 4 bases remaining between them. The CDR3 consists of 11 residues. The DNA for the CDR3 is TGTGCCAGCAGCCGGGACACTGAAGCTTTCTTT. Residues: CASSRDTEAFF.

The V and J genes are TRBV4-3 and TRBJ2-3, with 10 bases identical to TRBD2. The junction had 7 bases not matched to a gene; V was cut back by 4 bases and J by 3 bases. Germline loops: CDR1 LGHNA, CDR2 YSLEER. This CDR3 contains 16 residues. CDR3 nucleotides: TGCGCCAGCAGCCCCAAAACTAGCGGGGCGACAGATACGCAGTATTTT. Encoded protein: CASSPKTSGATDTQYF.